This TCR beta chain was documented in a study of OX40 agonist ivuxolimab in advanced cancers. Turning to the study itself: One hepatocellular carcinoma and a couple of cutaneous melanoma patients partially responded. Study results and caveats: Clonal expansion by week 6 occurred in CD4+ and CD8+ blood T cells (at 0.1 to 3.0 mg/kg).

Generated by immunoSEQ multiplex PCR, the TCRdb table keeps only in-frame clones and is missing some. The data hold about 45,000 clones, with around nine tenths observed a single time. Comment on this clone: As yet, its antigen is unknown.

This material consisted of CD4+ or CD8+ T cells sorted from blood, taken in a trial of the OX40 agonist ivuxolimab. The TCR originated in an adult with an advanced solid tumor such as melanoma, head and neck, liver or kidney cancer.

Here the CDR3 DNA reads TGTGCCAGCAGCTTAGATCGGACTTCATCTAATGAAAAACTGTTTTTT. Translating it yields CASSLDRTSSNEKLFF. This chain links TRBV11-2 with TRBJ1-4, with D unresolved. The germline gives CDR1 SGHAT, CDR2 FQNNGV. Trimming removed 0 bases at V and 3 bases at J, with 11 bases between. CDR3 length: 16 residues.